Here is one T cell receptor (beta chain) with its context. The antigen is undetermined. The lymph nodes were axillary draining lymph nodes from breast cancer patients. TCRdb re-called the multiplex PCR reads through MiXCR, storing one row per CDR3 protein. Of about 130,000 distinct CDR3 sequences listed, just under 20% are singletons. This specimen comes from a study of breast tumors, draining lymph nodes, adjacent tissues. Whole-study findings and limits: Data fit most tumor T cells coming from lymph node, expanding in tumor. Data only fit, rather than demonstrated, lymph node origin of most tumor T cells. Tumor TCR diversity was below lymph nodes but above nontumor tissue.

The CDR3 runs 17 residues. Per the germline V gene, CDR1 is KGHSH and CDR2 is LQKENI. J lost 4 bases, V lost 3 bases, and 9 bases had no gene match. This rearrangement joins TRBV18 to TRBJ2-2; 9 bases map to TRBD1. Sequencing was carried out using axillary lymph node tissue. The receptor was isolated from a female donor with breast cancer. Some clones in this sample may be carry-over from other donors' samples. This chain's CDR3 is CASSPAGTGFSTGELFF. In DNA, the CDR3 is TGTGCCAGCTCACCCGCCGGGACAGGGTTTAGCACCGGGGAGCTGTTTTTT.